This passage covers 9 T cell receptor beta chains from one sample sequenced in a study of cytomegalovirus exposure and HLA in healthy donors. PCR primers comprised 60 Vbeta and 13 Jbeta primers. TCRdb's table, derived via immunoSEQ multiplex PCR, lists solely in-frame clones and lacks some. The sample has a few hundred thousand clones; approximately 79% are singletons. Material: PBMCs. Source of these receptors: a young man in good health and CMV-seronegative.

The chain's CDR3 is CASSTDGGGYASGIWETQYF. CDR3 DNA sequence: TGTGCCAGCAGCACGGATGGCGGGGGATACGCTAGCGGGATCTGGGAGACCCAGTACTTC. The chain has TRBV9 and TRBJ2-5, with 9 bases aligning to TRBD2. This CDR3 contains 20 residues. Germline-derived CDR1 and CDR2 are SGDLS and YYNGEE. V lost 4 bases and J lost 5; bases outside the gene matches: 24.

The chain links TRBV5-4 to TRBJ2-1, with 8 bases fitting TRBD2. The CDR3 has 14 amino acids. Trimming removed 4 bases from V and 5 bases from J; junction bases left unmatched: 5. Germline lookup yields CDR1 SGHNT and CDR2 YYREEE (reference sequence). The CDR3 is CASSPGGRDNEQFF. DNA for the CDR3: TGTGCCAGCAGCCCGGGAGGGAGGGACAATGAGCAGTTCTTC.

This chain joins TRBV27 and TRBJ2-3; 9 bases fit TRBD2. The CDR3 has 15 amino acids. Per germline, CDR1 MNHEY and CDR2 SMNVEV (reference sequence). V shed 8 bases, J shed 6 bases, and the junction held 12 bases outside the gene matches. The CDR3 loop reads CASRQAGGLSDTQYF. DNA for the CDR3: TGTGCCAGCCGCCAAGCGGGGGGCTTGTCTGATACGCAGTATTTT.

CDR3 residues: CASSQDGSGVHQPQHF. The DNA for the CDR3 is TGCGCCAGCAGCCAAGATGGGTCAGGGGTCCATCAGCCCCAGCATTTT. The genes are TRBV4-1 and TRBJ1-5; possible D gene TRBD1, 6 bases. Trimming shortened V by 0 bases and J by 5 bases, and 14 bases separated the two germline ends. The germline CDR1 and CDR2 sequences are MGHRA and YSYEKL. This CDR3 has 16 amino acids.

The chain carries TRBV5-4 and TRBJ2-7; D might be TRBD2 (6 bases). The CDR3 is 12 residues long. V lost 5 bases, J lost 3 bases, and 9 bases lay in between. Germline V gene sequence: CDR1 SGHNT, CDR2 YYREEE (reference sequence). The CDR3 here is CASSPGGYEQYF. The CDR3, as DNA: TGTGCCAGCAGTCCCGGGGGCTACGAGCAGTACTTC.

The CDR3, as DNA: TGTGCCACCAGCAGTGAGGACAGGGTCCCCGATCAGCCCCAGCATTTT. Protein: CATSSEDRVPDQPQHF. This chain uses TRBV15 with TRBJ1-5; TRBD1 matches 8 bases. CDR3 length: 16 amino acids. Germline V gene sequence: CDR1 LNHNV, CDR2 YYDKDF (reference sequence). Unmatched junction bases numbered 9, after V lost 3 bases and J lost 5 bases.

The rearrangement uses TRBV10-1 and TRBJ1-5, with D possibly being TRBD1 (5 bases). CDR3 length: 14 amino acids. V was trimmed by 6 bases and J by 0 bases, leaving 9 bases between them. The germline CDR1 and CDR2 sequences are WNHNN and SYGVQD (reference sequence). CDR3 amino acids: CASRGPYSNQPQHF. The CDR3 DNA reads as TGCGCCAGCAGGGGGCCCTATAGCAATCAGCCCCAGCATTTT.

Points on this clone: This could be a read error, since a much larger clone is one nucleotide away. The chain combines TRBV11-2 with TRBJ1-1, with D possibly being TRBD1 (6 bases). The CDR3 extends over 15 amino acids. The germline gives CDR1 SGHAT, CDR2 FQNNGV. The V gene lost 1 base and the J gene lost 2 bases, with 11 bases spanning the gap. The CDR3 protein is CASSLVTGINTEAFF. In DNA form, the CDR3 reads TGTGCCAGCAGCTTAGTTACAGGGATTAACACTGAAGCTTTCTTT.

Only a few counts were recorded for this clone. J is TRBJ2-7 and V is TRBV29-1, with D possibly being TRBD1 (5 bases). Trimming took 4 bases from V and 1 from J, leaving 8 bases between them. Germline values: CDR1 SQVTM, CDR2 ANQGSEA. The CDR3 runs to 12 residues. CDR3 loop: CSVGQYSYEQYF. In DNA, the CDR3 is TGCAGCGTTGGACAGTATTCCTACGAGCAGTACTTC.